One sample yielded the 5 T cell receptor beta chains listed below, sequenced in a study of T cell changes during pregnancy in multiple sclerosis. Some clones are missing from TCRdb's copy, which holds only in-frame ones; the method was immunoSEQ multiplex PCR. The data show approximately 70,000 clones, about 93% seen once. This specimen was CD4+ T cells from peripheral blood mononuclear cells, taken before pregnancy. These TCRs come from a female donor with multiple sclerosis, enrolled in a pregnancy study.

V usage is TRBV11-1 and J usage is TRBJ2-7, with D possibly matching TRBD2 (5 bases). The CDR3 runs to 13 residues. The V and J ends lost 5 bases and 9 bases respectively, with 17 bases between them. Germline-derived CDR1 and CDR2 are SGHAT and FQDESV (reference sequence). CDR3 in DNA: TGTGCCAGCAGCCCGGAGATAAGGGCGGGGCAGTACTTC. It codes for CASSPEIRAGQYF.

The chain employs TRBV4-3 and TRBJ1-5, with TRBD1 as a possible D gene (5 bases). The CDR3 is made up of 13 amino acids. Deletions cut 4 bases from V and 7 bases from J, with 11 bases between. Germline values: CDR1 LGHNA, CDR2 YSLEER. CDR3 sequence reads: CASSPGGGQPQHF. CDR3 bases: TGCGCCAGCAGCCCGGGGGGGGGACAGCCCCAGCATTTT.

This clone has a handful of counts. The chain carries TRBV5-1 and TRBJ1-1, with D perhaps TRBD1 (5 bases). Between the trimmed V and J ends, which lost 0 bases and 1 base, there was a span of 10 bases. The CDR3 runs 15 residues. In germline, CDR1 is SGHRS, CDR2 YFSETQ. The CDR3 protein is CASSLEPGSNTEAFF. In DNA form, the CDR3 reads TGCGCCAGCAGCTTGGAGCCAGGGTCGAACACTGAAGCTTTCTTT.

This CDR3 is CASSASGTGGIRAFF. In DNA, the CDR3 is TGTGCCAGCAGTGCTTCCGGGACAGGGGGCATTCGTGCTTTCTTT. The rearrangement uses TRBV6-1 and TRBJ1-1; 12 bases line up with TRBD1. This CDR3 has 15 amino acids. Germline CDR1 is MNHNS and CDR2 is SASEGT. V trimming: 4 bases; J trimming: 11 bases; junction bases outside the gene matches: 11.

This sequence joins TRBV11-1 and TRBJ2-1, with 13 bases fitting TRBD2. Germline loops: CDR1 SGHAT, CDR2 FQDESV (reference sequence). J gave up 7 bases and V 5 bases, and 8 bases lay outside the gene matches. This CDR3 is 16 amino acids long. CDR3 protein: CASSGRLAGGQNEQFF. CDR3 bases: TGTGCCAGCAGCGGGCGACTAGCGGGAGGCCAAAATGAGCAGTTCTTC. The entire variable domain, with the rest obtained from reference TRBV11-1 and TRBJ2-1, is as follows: EAEVAQSPRYKITEKSQAVAFWCDPISGHATLYWYRQILGQGPELLVQFQDESVVDDSQLPKDRFSAERLKGVDSTLKIQPAELGDSAMYLCASSGRLAGGQNEQFFGPGTRLTVL.